This TCR beta chain derives from a study of CD8+ T cells in alopecia areata. The wider study: Tofacitinib administration persisted for 6 to 18 months, succeeded by 6 months off drug.

Study results and caveats: Tofacitinib did not eliminate many expanded lesional clones from scalp or blood. Among the top 100, expanded CD8+ clones were significantly decreased by tofacitinib, as was scalp clonality.

This clone was observed a handful of times. What it binds is unknown. Treatment denoted: oral pan-JAK inhibitor, 5-10 mg twice daily. In alopecia areata patients, both lesional scalp punch biopsies and peripheral blood were collected. The CDR3 has 14 amino acids. V dropped 6 bases and J dropped 1 base, with 15 bases sitting between them. Germline V gene lookup returns CDR1 SQVTM and CDR2 ANQGSEA. RNA extraction and reverse transcription yielded cDNA as sequencing template. Some clones are missing from TCRdb's copy, which holds only in-frame ones; the method was immunoSEQ multiplex PCR. The sample lists about 200,000 clones; roughly two fifths were seen once.

The V and J genes are TRBV29-1 and TRBJ1-1; no clear D. The clonotype comes from a human donor with alopecia areata. This specimen consisted of CD4+ T cells sorted from blood, obtained at roughly week 30, from a patient treated with tofacitinib. The CDR3 nucleotides read TGCAGCGTCGATAACCCCGGCCGGAACACTGAAGCTTTCTTT. It translates to CSVDNPGRNTEAFF.